A single sample gave rise to the 5 T cell receptor beta chains below, sequenced in a study of blood T cell repertoires in COVID-19. Assay used: immunoSEQ multiplex PCR; TCRdb lists only in-frame clones, some missing. The table lists some 150,000 clones, about 90% of them singletons. The sequenced sample consisted of peripheral blood. These receptors all stem from a human donor in a cohort sampled during active COVID-19.

V gene TRBV7-3 combines with J gene TRBJ2-2; D unclear. Trimming removed 1 base at V and 2 bases at J, with 11 bases between. Germline V gene sequence: CDR1 SGHTA, CDR2 FQGTGA. There are 16 residues in the CDR3. Here the CDR3 DNA reads TGTGCCAGCAGCTTAAACGAGAGAGCCAACACCGGGGAGCTGTTTTTT. It is translated as CASSLNERANTGELFF.

The V call is TRBV5-1, the J call TRBJ2-3; the match to TRBD2 covers 8 bases. This CDR3 spans 14 amino acids. V dropped 4 bases and J dropped 1; count of bases not matched to a gene: 2. The germline V gene has CDR1 SGHRS and CDR2 YFSETQ. The CDR3 DNA sequence: TGCGCCAGCAGCCAACTAGCGGGCACAGATACGCAGTATTTT. It yields the protein CASSQLAGTDTQYF.

V gene TRBV6-5 combines with J gene TRBJ1-6; perhaps TRBD1 as D (5 bases). The CDR3 runs 14 residues. The germline CDR1 and CDR2 sequences are MNHEY and SVGAGI. Trimming removed 0 bases at V and 9 bases at J, with 9 bases between. CDR3 amino acids: CASSYSRVASPLHF. The CDR3, as DNA: TGTGCCAGCAGTTACTCCAGGGTTGCTTCACCCCTCCACTTT.

CDR3 sequence reads: CASSLQRSGARLNEQFF. In nucleotides, the CDR3 is TGTGCCAGCAGCTTACAACGTAGCGGGGCGAGACTGAATGAGCAGTTCTTC. V usage is TRBV7-3 and J usage is TRBJ2-1; 8 bases map to TRBD2. Germline CDR1 SGHTA, CDR2 FQGTGA. V lost 2 bases, J lost 7 bases, and 13 bases stayed unmatched. CDR3 length: 17 amino acids.

V usage is TRBV7-2 and J usage is TRBJ2-3; 11 nucleotides align to TRBD2. The V and J ends lost 6 bases and 2 bases, in that order; junction bases with no gene match: 4. This CDR3 is built from 15 residues. The germline gives CDR1 SGHTA, CDR2 FQGNSA. CDR3 nucleotides: TGTGCCAGCAGGTCGGGACTAGCGGACACAGATACGCAGTATTTT. Translated, it gives CASRSGLADTDTQYF.